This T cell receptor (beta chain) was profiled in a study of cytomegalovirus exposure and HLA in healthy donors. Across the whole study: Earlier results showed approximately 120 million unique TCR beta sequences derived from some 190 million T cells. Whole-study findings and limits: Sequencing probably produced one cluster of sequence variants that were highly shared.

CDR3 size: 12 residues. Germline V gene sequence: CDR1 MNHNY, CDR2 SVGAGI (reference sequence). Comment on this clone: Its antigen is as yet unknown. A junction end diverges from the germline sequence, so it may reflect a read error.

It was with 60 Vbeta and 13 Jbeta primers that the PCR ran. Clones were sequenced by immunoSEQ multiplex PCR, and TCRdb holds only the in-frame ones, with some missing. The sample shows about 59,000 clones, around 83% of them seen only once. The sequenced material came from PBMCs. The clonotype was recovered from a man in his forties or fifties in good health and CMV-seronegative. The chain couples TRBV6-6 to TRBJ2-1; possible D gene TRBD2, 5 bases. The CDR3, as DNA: TGCGGGTCCGGGAACTCCTACAATGAGCAGTTCTTC. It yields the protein CGSGNSYNEQFF.